One sample yielded the 11 T cell receptor beta chains listed below, sequenced in a study of cytomegalovirus exposure and HLA in healthy donors. Amplification used 60 Vbeta primers and 13 Jbeta primers. Generated by immunoSEQ multiplex PCR, the TCRdb table keeps only in-frame clones and is missing some. The sample comprises 130,000 to 150,000 clones, about four fifths of which are singletons, and less than 3.5% rests with the top ten. Sample: PBMCs. The receptors originated from a male donor in good health and CMV-seronegative.

The chain carries TRBV5-6 and TRBJ2-7, with 10 nucleotides matching TRBD2. V was clipped by 0 bases and J by 2 bases; unmatched bases: 5. The CDR3 loop spans 16 amino acids. CDR1 is SGHDT and CDR2 is YYEEEE in the germline V gene. The CDR3 nucleotides are TGTGCCAGCAGCTTGGCCTTCAGCGGGAGGGCCTACGAGCAGTACTTC. Translation: CASSLAFSGRAYEQYF.

V is TRBV7-8 and J is TRBJ1-6; 11 bases map to TRBD1. CDR1 and CDR2 (germline): SGHVS, FQNEAQ. Germline trimming cut 5 bases from V and 8 bases from J; bases unmatched to any gene: 11. The CDR3 covers 17 residues. CDR3 protein: CASSLGTGGFSYSPLHF. CDR3 nucleotide sequence: TGTGCCAGCAGCCTTGGGACAGGGGGGTTTTCTTATTCACCCCTCCACTTT.

This clone is a singleton in its sample. This rearrangement joins TRBV29-1 to TRBJ2-5; D gene ambiguous. The DNA end is a closer match to TRBJ2-7, so the J assignment may be wrong. Germline loops: CDR1 SQVTM, CDR2 ANQGSEA. This CDR3 is built from 12 residues. Here the CDR3 DNA reads TGCAGCGTTGGTTTCCGCTCCTACGAGCAGTACTTC. This codes for CSVGFRSYEQYF.

This chain links TRBV27 with TRBJ2-5; TRBD1 matches 12 bases. V shed 3 bases and J 4 bases; nucleotides not matched to a gene: 3. There are 15 residues in the CDR3. Germline V gene data show CDR1 as MNHEY and CDR2 as SMNVEV (reference sequence). DNA of the CDR3: TGTGCCAGCAGTTTTAGGGACAGGGGGCGAGAGACCCAGTACTTC. Protein: CASSFRDRGRETQYF.

DNA for the CDR3: TGTGCCATCCCTTACCGGGACAGGGCCTACGAGCAGTACTTC. Protein: CAIPYRDRAYEQYF. The gene calls are TRBV6-1 and TRBJ2-7, with TRBD1 matching 9 bases. Trimming at V came to 10 bases and at J to 2 bases, leaving 9 bases not matched to a gene. Germline V gives CDR1 MNHNS, CDR2 SASEGT. The CDR3 totals 14 residues.

The V call is TRBV11-2, the J call TRBJ2-5; 13 bases align to TRBD2. Looked up from germline, CDR1 is SGHAT and CDR2 is FQNNGV. The CDR3 is 15 residues long. The V gene end was trimmed by 5 bases and the J gene end by 4 bases; junction bases not matched to a gene: 4. Here the CDR3 DNA reads TGTGCCAGCAGCCCCAGGACTAGCGGGGGAGAGACCCAGTACTTC. Translation gives CASSPRTSGGETQYF.

V is TRBV30 and J is TRBJ2-4; 7 positions match TRBD1. Per the germline V gene, CDR1 is GTSNPN and CDR2 is SVGIG (reference sequence). V lost 0 bases, J lost 0 bases, and 5 bases stayed unmatched. The CDR3 totals 16 residues. Written as DNA, the CDR3 is TGTGCCTGGAGTGTACAGGGACAGATAGCCAAAAACATTCAGTACTTC. Protein product: CAWSVQGQIAKNIQYF.

The chain carries TRBV2 and TRBJ2-1, with 11 bases identical to TRBD2. The V gene's germline CDR1 is SNHLY and CDR2 FYNNEI. This CDR3 has 16 amino acids. V was pared by 3 bases and J by 6 bases, with 7 bases of the junction left unmatched. CDR3 coding DNA: TGTGCCAGCAGTGACTTAACTAGCGGGAGTGGCAATGAGCAGTTCTTC. It yields the protein CASSDLTSGSGNEQFF.

V usage is TRBV5-1 and J usage is TRBJ1-2; 11 bases are a match to TRBD1. The CDR3 covers 13 residues. Unmatched junction bases numbered 3, after V lost 4 bases and J lost 7 bases. Germline V gene lookup returns CDR1 SGHRS and CDR2 YFSETQ. CDR3 in DNA: TGCGCCAGCAGCACAGGGACAGGGGGTGGCTACACCTTC. Its translation is CASSTGTGGGYTF.

This clone was detected once. At one of its ends the junction is not consistent with the germline gene, which may arise from a read error. J is TRBJ2-3 and V is TRBV7-7; tentatively, D is TRBD1 (6 bases). Germline CDR1 and CDR2: SSHAT and FNYEAQ (reference sequence). The CDR3 is 14 residues long. This CDR3 reads CASSPRGGTDTQYF. DNA for the CDR3: TGTGCTAGCAGCCCGAGAGGGGGAACAGATACGCAGTATTTT.

J is TRBJ1-4 and V is TRBV7-9, with 7 bases identical to TRBD1. The V gene's germline CDR1 is SEHNR and CDR2 FQNEAQ (reference sequence). CDR3 length: 16 amino acids. V gave up 1 base and J gave up 8 bases; unmatched junction bases: 10. The CDR3: CASSLGSRTGDEKLFF. The DNA of the CDR3 is TGTGCCAGCAGCTTAGGGTCGAGAACAGGGGACGAAAAACTGTTTTTT.